Listed below are T cell receptor beta chains from one sample, sequenced in a study of T-cell reconstitution after alpha-beta-depleted transplantation in children. TCRdb passed the PCR reads through MiXCR, listing each CDR3 protein once. This table has about 610,000 distinct CDR3 sequences, 25% to 30% appearing once. The specimen was PBMCs, collected before TCRalphabeta/CD19-depleted stem cell transplant. These receptors were obtained from a boy under three years old with Wiskott-Aldrich syndrome, due to receive a stem cell transplant. CDR3s include the opening cysteine and the closing phenylalanine or tryptophan. A D gene is named only where the DNA matches it firmly. Rows may omit the clone size; those that give it use once, few, many or a size class.

d_call: -; j_call: TRBJ1-4; v_call: TRBV27; clone_size: few; cdr3_aa: CASSRYYRVSNEKLFF; cdr3_nt: TGTGCCAGCAGTAGATACTACAGGGTCTCGAATGAAAAACTGTTTTTT
d_call: TRBD2; j_call: TRBJ2-1; v_call: TRBV28; clone_size: -; cdr3_aa: CASRFGGSSSRRTSNEQFF; cdr3_nt: TGTGCCAGCCGTTTCGGCGGGAGCAGTAGCCGGAGGACATCGAATGAGCAGTTCTTC
d_call: -; j_call: TRBJ2-2; v_call: TRBV28; clone_size: few; cdr3_aa: CASSYGLNTGELFF; cdr3_nt: TGTGCCAGCAGTTACGGCCTCAACACCGGGGAGCTGTTTTTT
d_call: -; j_call: TRBJ2-1; v_call: TRBV6-5; clone_size: -; cdr3_aa: CASSSGTSSSYNEQFF; cdr3_nt: TGTGCCAGCAGTTCCGGGACTTCGAGCTCCTACAATGAGCAGTTCTTC
d_call: -; j_call: TRBJ1-5; v_call: TRBV29-1; clone_size: few; cdr3_aa: CSVLTGSNQPQHF; cdr3_nt: TGCAGCGTTCTTACAGGGAGCAATCAGCCCCAGCATTTT
d_call: TRBD1; j_call: TRBJ1-6; v_call: TRBV4-1; clone_size: few; cdr3_aa: CASSQGWTGESPLHF; cdr3_nt: TGCGCCAGCAGCCAAGGTTGGACAGGGGAATCACCCCTCCACTTT
d_call: TRBD1; j_call: TRBJ1-6; v_call: TRBV4-1; clone_size: few; cdr3_aa: CASSQERQGNNSPLHF; cdr3_nt: TGCGCCAGCAGCCAAGAACGACAGGGTAACAATTCACCCCTCCACTTT
d_call: TRBD1; j_call: TRBJ2-3; v_call: TRBV28; clone_size: few; cdr3_aa: CASRMGQNTDTQYF; cdr3_nt: TGTGCCAGCAGGATGGGACAGAACACAGATACGCAGTATTTT
d_call: TRBD1; j_call: TRBJ1-5; v_call: TRBV10-3; clone_size: few; cdr3_aa: CAISASGGSQPQHF; cdr3_nt: TGTGCCATCAGTGCATCAGGGGGGAGTCAGCCCCAGCATTTT
d_call: TRBD2; j_call: TRBJ2-1; v_call: TRBV20-1; clone_size: -; cdr3_aa: CSAPLLASGIYNEQFF; cdr3_nt: TGCAGTGCTCCGCTGCTGGCTAGCGGGATTTACAATGAGCAGTTCTTC
d_call: -; j_call: TRBJ2-7; v_call: TRBV20-1; clone_size: once; cdr3_aa: CSASLNWPYEQYF; cdr3_nt: TGCAGTGCTAGTTTAAACTGGCCCTACGAGCAGTACTTC
d_call: -; j_call: TRBJ2-1; v_call: TRBV7-2; clone_size: -; cdr3_aa: CASALGASSYNEQFF; cdr3_nt: TGTGCCAGCGCCCTCGGGGCCAGCTCCTACAATGAGCAGTTCTTC
d_call: TRBD2; j_call: TRBJ2-1; v_call: TRBV20-1; clone_size: -; cdr3_aa: CSARKATSGNEQFF; cdr3_nt: TGCAGTGCTAGGAAAGCCACTAGCGGGAATGAGCAGTTCTTC
d_call: TRBD2; j_call: TRBJ2-5; v_call: TRBV2; clone_size: -; cdr3_aa: CATSGSGVETQYF; cdr3_nt: TGTGCCACCTCTGGGAGCGGGGTAGAGACCCAGTACTTC
d_call: -; j_call: TRBJ2-1; v_call: TRBV7-9; clone_size: -; cdr3_aa: CASSLIQWTRAYNEQFF; cdr3_nt: TGTGCCAGCAGCTTAATTCAGTGGACAAGGGCCTACAATGAGCAGTTCTTC
d_call: -; j_call: TRBJ1-2; v_call: TRBV11-2; clone_size: few; cdr3_aa: CASSLRRGNGYTF; cdr3_nt: TGTGCCAGCAGCTTACGCAGGGGAAATGGCTACACCTTC
d_call: -; j_call: TRBJ2-3; v_call: TRBV24-1; clone_size: -; cdr3_aa: CATSRSFADTQYF; cdr3_nt: TGTGCCACCAGCCGCTCGTTCGCAGATACGCAGTATTTT
d_call: TRBD2; j_call: TRBJ2-7; v_call: TRBV20-1; clone_size: few; cdr3_aa: CSAVTGTSGSRSYEQYF; cdr3_nt: TGCAGTGCAGTCACCGGGACTAGCGGGAGTAGGTCCTACGAGCAGTACTTC
d_call: -; j_call: TRBJ2-3; v_call: TRBV5-1; clone_size: few; cdr3_aa: CASSFASDTQYF; cdr3_nt: TGCGCCAGCAGCTTTGCTAGCGATACGCAGTATTTT
d_call: -; j_call: TRBJ2-3; v_call: TRBV3-1; clone_size: -; cdr3_aa: CASSQIGLSDTQYF; cdr3_nt: TGTGCCAGCAGCCAAATAGGATTGTCAGATACGCAGTATTTT
d_call: -; j_call: TRBJ2-1; v_call: TRBV9; clone_size: -; cdr3_aa: CASSRSGGEQFF; cdr3_nt: TGTGCCAGCAGCAGATCCGGGGGTGAGCAGTTCTTC
d_call: TRBD2; j_call: TRBJ2-1; v_call: TRBV5-1; clone_size: few; cdr3_aa: CATTTGTSAGEGQFF; cdr3_nt: TGCGCCACCACAACCGGGACTAGCGCGGGTGAAGGGCAGTTCTTC
d_call: TRBD2; j_call: TRBJ2-1; v_call: TRBV2; clone_size: once; cdr3_aa: CASSERRTAGGRGEQFF; cdr3_nt: TGTGCCAGCAGTGAAAGAAGAACAGCGGGAGGGCGTGGTGAGCAGTTCTTC
d_call: TRBD2; j_call: TRBJ2-7; v_call: TRBV28; clone_size: -; cdr3_aa: CASSFSGVSSYEQYF; cdr3_nt: TGTGCCAGCAGTTTCAGCGGGGTAAGCTCCTACGAGCAGTACTTC
d_call: TRBD2; j_call: TRBJ2-1; v_call: TRBV24-1; clone_size: few; cdr3_aa: CATRSGLAGGNEQFF; cdr3_nt: TGTGCCACCAGATCGGGACTAGCGGGAGGCAATGAGCAGTTCTTC
d_call: -; j_call: TRBJ2-7; v_call: TRBV28; clone_size: -; cdr3_aa: CASSWGAGSYEQYF; cdr3_nt: TGTGCCAGCAGTTGGGGGGCGGGAAGCTACGAGCAGTACTTC
d_call: TRBD2; j_call: TRBJ2-1; v_call: TRBV2; clone_size: few; cdr3_aa: CASRYGTSGSGNEQFF; cdr3_nt: TGTGCCAGCAGATACGGGACTAGCGGGAGCGGTAATGAGCAGTTCTTC
d_call: TRBD2; j_call: TRBJ2-1; v_call: TRBV5-6; clone_size: -; cdr3_aa: CASSWALAGGNEQFF; cdr3_nt: TGTGCCAGCAGCTGGGCACTAGCGGGAGGAAATGAGCAGTTCTTC
d_call: -; j_call: TRBJ2-7; v_call: TRBV27; clone_size: few; cdr3_aa: CASSLVRGGESGEQYF; cdr3_nt: TGTGCCAGCAGTTTGGTTCGGGGTGGCGAATCGGGCGAGCAGTACTTC
d_call: -; j_call: TRBJ1-1; v_call: TRBV18; clone_size: few; cdr3_aa: CASSLGATTNTEAFF; cdr3_nt: TGTGCCAGCTCACTCGGGGCCACTACGAACACTGAAGCTTTCTTT
d_call: TRBD2; j_call: TRBJ2-3; v_call: TRBV27; clone_size: -; cdr3_aa: CASTPFGIPSGADTQYF; cdr3_nt: TGTGCCAGCACCCCGTTCGGGATCCCCAGCGGGGCAGATACGCAGTATTTT
d_call: -; j_call: TRBJ2-1; v_call: TRBV5-4; clone_size: -; cdr3_aa: CASSLALMGQWDGAYNEQFF; cdr3_nt: TGTGCCAGCAGCTTGGCCCTAATGGGGCAATGGGACGGAGCATACAATGAGCAGTTCTTC
d_call: -; j_call: TRBJ2-7; v_call: TRBV15; clone_size: -; cdr3_aa: CATSREDTYEQYF; cdr3_nt: TGTGCCACCAGCAGAGAGGATACCTACGAGCAGTACTTC
d_call: TRBD2; j_call: TRBJ2-2; v_call: TRBV12-3/TRBV12-4; clone_size: -; cdr3_aa: CASSWTSGSANTGELFF; cdr3_nt: TGTGCCAGCAGTTGGACTAGCGGGTCCGCGAACACCGGGGAGCTGTTTTTT